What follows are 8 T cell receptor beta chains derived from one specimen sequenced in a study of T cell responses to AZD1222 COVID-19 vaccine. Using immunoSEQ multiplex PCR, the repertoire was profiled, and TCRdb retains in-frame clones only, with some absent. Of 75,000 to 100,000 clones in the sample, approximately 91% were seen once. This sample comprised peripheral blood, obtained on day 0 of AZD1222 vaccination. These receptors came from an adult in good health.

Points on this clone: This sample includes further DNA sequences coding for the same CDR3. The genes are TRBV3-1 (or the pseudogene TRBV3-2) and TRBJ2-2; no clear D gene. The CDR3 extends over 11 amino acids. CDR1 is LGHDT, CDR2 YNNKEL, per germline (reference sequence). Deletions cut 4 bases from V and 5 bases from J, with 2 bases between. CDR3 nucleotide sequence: TGTGCCAGCAGCCTGACCGGGGAGCTGTTTTTT. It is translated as CASSLTGELFF.

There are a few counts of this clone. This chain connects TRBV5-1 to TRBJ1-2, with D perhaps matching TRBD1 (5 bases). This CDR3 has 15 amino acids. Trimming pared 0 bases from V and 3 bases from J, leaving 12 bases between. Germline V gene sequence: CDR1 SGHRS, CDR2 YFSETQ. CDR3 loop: CASSLDGGGDYGYTF. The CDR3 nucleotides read TGCGCCAGCAGCTTGGATGGGGGAGGGGACTATGGCTACACCTTC.

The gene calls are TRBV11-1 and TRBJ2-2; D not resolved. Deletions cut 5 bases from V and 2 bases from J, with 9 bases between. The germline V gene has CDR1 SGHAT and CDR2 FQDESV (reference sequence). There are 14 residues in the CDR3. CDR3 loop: CASSRKGNTGELFF. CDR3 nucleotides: TGTGCCAGCAGCCGCAAAGGAAACACCGGGGAGCTGTTTTTT. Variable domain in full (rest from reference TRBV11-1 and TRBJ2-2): EAEVAQSPRYKITEKSQAVAFWCDPISGHATLYWYRQILGQGPELLVQFQDESVVDDSQLPKDRFSAERLKGVDSTLKIQPAELGDSAMYLCASSRKGNTGELFFGEGSRLTVL.

CDR3 sequence: CASSDSEGTEGNQPQHF. As DNA, the CDR3 is TGTGCCAGCAGTGACTCGGAGGGGACAGAGGGCAATCAGCCCCAGCATTTT. The chain links TRBV6-4 to TRBJ1-5; the match to TRBD1 covers 7 bases. Germline V gives CDR1 MRHNA, CDR2 SNTAGT. The CDR3 is 17 residues long. The trim removed 0 bases at V and 2 bases at J, leaving 7 bases unmatched.

CDR3 residues: CASSLNDREAGNEQFF. DNA of the CDR3: TGCGCCAGCAGTTTGAACGACAGGGAGGCCGGGAATGAGCAGTTCTTC. This rearrangement joins TRBV10-1 to TRBJ2-1; D is perhaps TRBD1 (7 bases). V dropped 5 bases and J dropped 7 bases, with 21 bases sitting between them. The germline V gene encodes CDR1 WNHNN and CDR2 SYGVQD (reference sequence). CDR3 length: 16 amino acids.

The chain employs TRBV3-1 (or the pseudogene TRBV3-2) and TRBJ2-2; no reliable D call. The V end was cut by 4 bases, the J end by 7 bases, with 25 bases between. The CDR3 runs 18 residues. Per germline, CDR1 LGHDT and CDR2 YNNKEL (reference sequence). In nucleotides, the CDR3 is TGTGCCAGCAGCCCGCGACTCGGTTTGGGAACACTCGTCGGGGAGCTGTTTTTT. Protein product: CASSPRLGLGTLVGELFF.

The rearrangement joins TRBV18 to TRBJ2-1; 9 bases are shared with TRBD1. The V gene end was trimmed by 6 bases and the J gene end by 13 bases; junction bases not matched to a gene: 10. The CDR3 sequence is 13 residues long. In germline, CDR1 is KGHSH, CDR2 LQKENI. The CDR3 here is CASSTTGGELQFF. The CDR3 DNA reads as TGTGCCAGCTCTACCACAGGGGGCGAATTACAGTTCTTC.

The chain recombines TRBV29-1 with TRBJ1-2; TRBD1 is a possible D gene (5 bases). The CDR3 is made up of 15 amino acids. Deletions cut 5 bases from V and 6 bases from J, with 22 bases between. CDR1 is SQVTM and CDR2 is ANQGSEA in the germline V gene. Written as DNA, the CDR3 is TGCAGCGTTTACGACAGCGGTCGGCCGGATCATGGCTACACCTTC. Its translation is CSVYDSGRPDHGYTF.